A selection of T cell receptor beta chains follows, all from one sample in a study of regulatory T cells in long-lasting Graves disease. Each CDR3 protein gets one entry after TCRdb re-called the multiplex PCR reads with MiXCR. The sample shows hundreds of thousands of distinct CDR3 sequences, roughly 15% of them seen only once. These data are also associated with another study on T cells in Graves' hyperthyroidism and ophthalmopathy.

Sequencing used peripheral blood mononuclear cells (PBMCs), obtained at new diagnosis, from a patient treated with antithyroid drugs. Source of these receptors: a woman aged 35-65 years with Graves disease. Each CDR3 is given with its conserved first and last residue. Each record gives: D gene, J gene, clone size, V gene, CDR3 protein, CDR3 DNA. A D gene is named only where the DNA matches it firmly. A row's size may be missing; if present it is once, few, many or a size class.

>.|TRBJ2-7|few|TRBV6-1
CAGSGHSLYEQYF
TGTGCCGGCTCGGGACACTCCCTCTACGAGCAGTACTTC
>.|TRBJ1-5|few|TRBV12-5
CASGLVIGGGNQPQHF
TGTGCTAGTGGTTTGGTTATCGGGGGAGGCAATCAGCCCCAGCATTTT
>TRBD2|TRBJ2-2|many|TRBV28
CASRDERGNTGELFF
TGTGCCAGCCGAGATGAGCGGGGAAACACCGGGGAGCTGTTTTTT
>.|TRBJ2-5|few|TRBV13
CASSVRDSQETQYF
TGTGCCAGCAGCGTTCGGGACTCCCAAGAGACCCAGTACTTC
>.|TRBJ1-1|many|TRBV2
CASSGPAGTEAFF
TGTGCCAGCAGTGGCCCCGCGGGGACTGAAGCTTTCTTT
>TRBD1|TRBJ2-7|many|TRBV28
CASRHRGRHEQYF
TGTGCCAGCAGACACAGGGGGCGGCACGAGCAGTACTTC
>.|TRBJ1-4|many|TRBV7-8
CASSPRSSTNEKLFF
TGTGCCAGCAGCCCTCGCTCTTCAACTAATGAAAAACTGTTTTTT
>.|TRBJ2-5|few|TRBV12-3/TRBV12-4
CASSFYAETQYF
TGTGCCAGCAGTTTCTACGCCGAGACCCAGTACTTC
>.|TRBJ1-1|many|TRBV12-5
CASGLITAREPTEAFF
TGTGCTAGTGGTTTGATTACCGCACGGGAGCCCACTGAAGCTTTCTTT
>.|TRBJ1-1|.|TRBV5-1
CASSLAAAPLKGEAFF
TGCGCCAGCAGCTTGGCCGCCGCACCTTTGAAGGGTGAAGCTTTCTTT
>.|TRBJ1-2|.|TRBV12-3/TRBV12-4
CASSLGRGREYGYTF
TGTGCCAGCAGTTTAGGGCGGGGGCGTGAATATGGCTACACCTTC
>TRBD2|TRBJ2-1|many|TRBV27
CASSWPLAGEHEQFF
TGTGCCAGCAGTTGGCCCCTAGCGGGAGAACATGAGCAGTTCTTC
>TRBD1|TRBJ1-2|few|TRBV2
CASQGEGYGYTF
TGTGCCTCCCAGGGGGAGGGCTATGGCTACACCTTC
>.|TRBJ1-1|many|TRBV4-1
CASSRYRHTRDTEAFF
TGCGCCAGCAGCCGGTACCGACACACCCGGGACACTGAAGCTTTCTTT
>TRBD1|TRBJ2-3|.|TRBV19
CASSPDRVNTQYF
TGTGCCAGTAGTCCGGACAGGGTGAATACGCAGTATTTT
>.|TRBJ1-1|few|TRBV12-5
CASGLVLGYPEGNTEAFF
TGTGCTAGTGGTTTGGTACTGGGATACCCCGAAGGGAACACTGAAGCTTTCTTT
>.|TRBJ1-5|few|TRBV7-2
CASSSSRVPSNQPQHF
TGTGCCAGCAGCTCCTCTCGGGTTCCAAGCAATCAGCCCCAGCATTTT
>TRBD1|TRBJ1-2|many|TRBV5-6
CASSPDRTNYGYTF
TGTGCCAGCAGCCCGGACAGGACTAACTATGGCTACACCTTC
>.|TRBJ1-6|few|TRBV7-9
CASSRLEGGRNSPLHF
TGTGCCAGCAGCCGGTTGGAAGGGGGGAGAAATTCACCCCTCCACTTT
>TRBD2|TRBJ2-7|many|TRBV28
CASSRRGRPEQYF
TGTGCCAGCAGTCGGCGGGGGAGGCCGGAGCAGTACTTC